Listed here are 7 T cell receptor beta chains from one sample, sequenced in a study of blood T cell repertoires in COVID-19. Generated by immunoSEQ multiplex PCR, the TCRdb table keeps only in-frame clones and is missing some. The data contain about 240,000 clones, 83% of them seen just once; the ten biggest clones take up around 3.3%. Sequencing was carried out using PBMCs or T cells enriched from blood (not recorded which). Receptor source: a woman between 40 and 50 years old who had been exposed to COVID-19.

This sequence joins TRBV30 and TRBJ1-2; 9 bases fit TRBD1. V trimming: 2 bases; J trimming: 8 bases; junction bases outside the gene matches: 9. Germline V gene sequence: CDR1 GTSNPN, CDR2 SVGIG (reference sequence). CDR3 size: 14 residues. The CDR3 loop reads CAWSPMDRGKGYTF. The CDR3 DNA is TGTGCCTGGAGTCCGATGGACAGGGGAAAAGGCTACACCTTC.

In DNA, the CDR3 is TGTGCCAGCAGTCCCCGGTCCGGACAGGGAAGCAATGAGCAGTTCTTC. Translated: CASSPRSGQGSNEQFF. The rearrangement joins TRBV5-5 to TRBJ2-1, with 8 bases lining up with TRBD1. Germline assignment: CDR1 SGHKS and CDR2 YYEKEE (reference sequence). The CDR3 sequence is 16 residues long. V gave up 5 bases and J gave up 6 bases; unmatched junction bases: 13.

The genes are TRBV28 and TRBJ1-2, with no clear D. The CDR3 spans 12 residues. V was trimmed by 8 bases and J by 2 bases, leaving 9 bases between them. The germline gives CDR1 MDHEN, CDR2 SYDVKM. CDR3 loop: CASRVANYGYTF. The CDR3 bases are TGTGCCAGCCGGGTTGCCAACTATGGCTACACCTTC.

The chain links TRBV10-3 to TRBJ2-3; 7 bases fit TRBD1. Looked up from germline, CDR1 is ENHRY and CDR2 is SYGVKD. V gave up 5 bases and J gave up 2 bases; unmatched junction bases: 7. The CDR3 loop spans 15 amino acids. CDR3 sequence reads: CAISPGQSDTDTQYF. In DNA, the CDR3 is TGTGCCATCAGTCCGGGACAGTCGGACACAGATACGCAGTATTTT.

CDR3 nucleotides: TGTGCCAGTAGTATTTTGACGGACCGGGGAGGCTACACCTTC. Its translation: CASSILTDRGGYTF. V usage is TRBV19 and J usage is TRBJ1-2, with D uncertain. Germline assignment: CDR1 LNHDA and CDR2 SQIVND (reference sequence). V lost 3 bases to trimming and J lost 8 bases, with 16 bases between them. This CDR3 comprises 14 residues.

This chain connects TRBV14 to TRBJ2-1; maybe TRBD2 (6 bases). The V gene's germline CDR1 is SGHDN and CDR2 FVKESK. V was pared by 2 bases and J by 0 bases, with 20 bases between. CDR3 length: 19 residues. The CDR3 DNA reads as TGTGCCAGCAGCCAATCTATAAGGGACTCTCTCTACTCCTACAATGAGCAGTTCTTC. Translated, it gives CASSQSIRDSLYSYNEQFF.

This clone is a singleton in its sample. The V gene is TRBV6-5, the J gene TRBJ1-2; the D gene is possibly TRBD1 (5 bases). This CDR3 comprises 15 residues. CDR1 is MNHEY, CDR2 SVGAGI, per germline. V lost 2 bases and J 4 bases, leaving 14 bases between the germline ends. DNA for the CDR3: TGTGCCAGCAGTTACCCGGGGGAGGGAAGCTATGGCTACACCTTC. The encoded protein is CASSYPGEGSYGYTF.